This TCR beta chain derives from a study of T cells after yellow fever vaccination. Background on the study: Low-cell-number fractions were prepared with SMART-Seq v4 Ultra Low Input.

Germline V gives CDR1 DFQATT, CDR2 SNEGSKA (reference sequence). Trimming took off 2 bases at V and 5 bases at J, with 10 bases between the two ends. CDR3 length equals 13 residues. The study's findings and limits: It was a weaker secondary response, yet one that peaked faster, at day 5 versus 15. The CD4 compartment and the CD8 compartment contained a small share of clonotypes in common.

Only a few counts were recorded for this clonotype. Its antigen remains unidentified. 5'RACE template switching generated TCR cDNA, adding a universal primer site and UMIs. TCRdb reprocessed the 5' RACE reads via MiXCR and lists one record per CDR3 protein. The table includes about 340,000 distinct CDR3 sequences, about 4% detected once. The TCR comes from a man aged 18 to 29 who received the YFV17D yellow fever vaccine. V gene TRBV20-1 combines with J gene TRBJ2-1; D uncertain. The material sequenced was PBMCs, taken 5 days after the yellow fever booster vaccination. CDR3 in amino acids: CSARLWRDNEQFF. The CDR3 nucleotides read TGCAGTGCTAGATTGTGGCGTGACAATGAGCAGTTCTTC.